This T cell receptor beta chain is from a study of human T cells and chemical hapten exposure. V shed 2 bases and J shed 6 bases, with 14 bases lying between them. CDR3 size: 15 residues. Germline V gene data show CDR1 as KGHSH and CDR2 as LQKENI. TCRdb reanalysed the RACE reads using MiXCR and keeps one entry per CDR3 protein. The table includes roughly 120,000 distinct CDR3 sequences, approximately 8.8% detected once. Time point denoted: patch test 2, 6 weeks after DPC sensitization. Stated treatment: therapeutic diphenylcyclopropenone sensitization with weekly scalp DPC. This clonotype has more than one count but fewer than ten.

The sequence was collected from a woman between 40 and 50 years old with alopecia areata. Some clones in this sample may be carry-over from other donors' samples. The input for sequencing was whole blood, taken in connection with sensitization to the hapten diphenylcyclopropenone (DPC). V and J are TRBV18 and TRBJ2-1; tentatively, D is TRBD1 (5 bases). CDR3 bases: TGTGCCAGCTCACCATTACATTCGACAGTCAATGAGCAGTTCTTC. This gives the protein CASSPLHSTVNEQFF. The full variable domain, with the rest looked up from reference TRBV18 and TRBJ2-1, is NAGVMQNPRHLVRRRGQEARLRCSPMKGHSHVYWYRQLPEEGLKFMVYLQKENIIDESGMPKERFSAEFPKEGPSILRIQQVVRGDSAAYFCASSPLHSTVNEQFFGPGTRLTVL.